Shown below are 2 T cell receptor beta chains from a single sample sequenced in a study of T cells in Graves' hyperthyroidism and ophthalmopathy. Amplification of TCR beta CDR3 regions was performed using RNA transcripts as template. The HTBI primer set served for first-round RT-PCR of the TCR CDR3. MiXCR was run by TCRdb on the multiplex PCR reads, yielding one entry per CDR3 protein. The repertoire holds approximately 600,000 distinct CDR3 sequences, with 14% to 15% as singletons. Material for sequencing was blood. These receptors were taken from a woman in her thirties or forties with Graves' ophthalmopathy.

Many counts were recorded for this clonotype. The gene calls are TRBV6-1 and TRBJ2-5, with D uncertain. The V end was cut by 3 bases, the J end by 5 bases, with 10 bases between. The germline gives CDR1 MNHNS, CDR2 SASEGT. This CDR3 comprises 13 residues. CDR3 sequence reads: CASSEIPPETQYF. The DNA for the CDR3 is TGTGCCAGCAGTGAGATCCCGCCGGAGACCCAGTACTTC.

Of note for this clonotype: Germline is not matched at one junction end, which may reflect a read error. Written as DNA, the CDR3 is TGTGCCAGCAGTTTTGGAGGTTTGGAGATCCAGTACTTC. Amino acid sequence: CASSFGGLEIQYF. The genes are TRBV28 and TRBJ2-5; TRBD2 is a possible D gene (5 bases). Germline CDR1 MDHEN, CDR2 SYDVKM. This CDR3 contains 13 residues.